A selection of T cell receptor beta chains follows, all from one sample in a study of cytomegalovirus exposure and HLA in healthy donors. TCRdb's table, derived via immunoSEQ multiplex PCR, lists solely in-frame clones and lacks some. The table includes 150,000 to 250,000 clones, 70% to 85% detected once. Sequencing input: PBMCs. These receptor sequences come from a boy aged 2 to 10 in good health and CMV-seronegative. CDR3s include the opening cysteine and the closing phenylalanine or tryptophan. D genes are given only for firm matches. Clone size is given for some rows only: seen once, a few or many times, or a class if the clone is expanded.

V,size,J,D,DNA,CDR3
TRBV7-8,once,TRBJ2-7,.,TGTGCCAGCAGCTTCAGAACAGGGATCGGCTTTTACGAGCAGTACTTC,CASSFRTGIGFYEQYF
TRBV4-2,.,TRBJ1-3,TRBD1,TGTGCCAGCAGCCAAGAGGGACAGAATGGAAACACCATATATTTT,CASSQEGQNGNTIYF
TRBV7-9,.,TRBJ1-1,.,TGTGCCAGCAGCGCAAACATCGGGACAGAAGCTTTCTTT,CASSANIGTEAFF
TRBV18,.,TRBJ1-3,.,TGTGCCAGCCAAAATAGCTCTGGAAACACCATATATTTT,CASQNSSGNTIYF
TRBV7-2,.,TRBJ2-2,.,TGTGCCAGCAGCTCATACAGCGGCGCGAACACCGGGGAGCTGTTTTTT,CASSSYSGANTGELFF
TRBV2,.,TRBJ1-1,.,TGTGCCAGCATATTAGAGTGGAACACTGAAGCTTTCTTT,CASILEWNTEAFF
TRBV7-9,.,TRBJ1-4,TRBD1,TGTGCCAGCAGCCCGGACAGGGTTAATGAAAAACTGTTTTTT,CASSPDRVNEKLFF
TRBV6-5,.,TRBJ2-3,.,TGTGCCAGCAGAGGCCGGGGGGCGGGGACAGATACGCAGTATTTT,CASRGRGAGTDTQYF
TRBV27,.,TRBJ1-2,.,TGTGCCAGCAGTCAGACCTATGGGGGGGCGGGGGGCTACACCTTC,CASSQTYGGAGGYTF
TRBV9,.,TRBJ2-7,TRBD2,TGTGCCAGCAGCGTAGGGCCTAGCGGGGTCTACGAGCAGTACTTC,CASSVGPSGVYEQYF
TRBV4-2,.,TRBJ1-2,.,TGTGCCAGCAGCCAAGACGGTACTGGCTACACCTTC,CASSQDGTGYTF
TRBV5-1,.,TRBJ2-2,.,TGCGCCAGCAGCCAGAGGATAGTCGGGGAGCTGTTTTTT,CASSQRIVGELFF
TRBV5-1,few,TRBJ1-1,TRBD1,TGCGCCAGCAGTTTCGTAGGGGGCATGAACACTGAAGCTTTCTTT,CASSFVGGMNTEAFF
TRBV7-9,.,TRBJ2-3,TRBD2,TGTGCCAGCAGCTTATTTAGCGGGGGGACAGATACGCAGTATTTT,CASSLFSGGTDTQYF
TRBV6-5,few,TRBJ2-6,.,TGTGCCAGCAGTTACTCGATACTTGGGGCCAACGTCCTGACTTTC,CASSYSILGANVLTF